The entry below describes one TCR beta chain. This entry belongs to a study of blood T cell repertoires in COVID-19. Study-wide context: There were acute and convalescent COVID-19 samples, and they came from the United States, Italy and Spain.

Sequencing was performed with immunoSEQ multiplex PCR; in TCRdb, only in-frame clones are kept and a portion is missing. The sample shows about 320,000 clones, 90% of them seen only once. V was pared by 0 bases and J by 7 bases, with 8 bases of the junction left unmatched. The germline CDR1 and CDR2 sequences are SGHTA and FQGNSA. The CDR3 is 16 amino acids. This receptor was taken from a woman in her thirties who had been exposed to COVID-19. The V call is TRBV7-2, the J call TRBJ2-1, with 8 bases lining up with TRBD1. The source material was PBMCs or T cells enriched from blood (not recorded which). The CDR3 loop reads CASSLAGTGYGNEQFF. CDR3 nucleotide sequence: TGTGCCAGCAGCTTAGCCGGGACAGGTTACGGTAATGAGCAGTTCTTC. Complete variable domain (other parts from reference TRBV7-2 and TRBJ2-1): GAGVSQSPSNKVTEKGKDVELRCDPISGHTALYWYRQSLGQGLEFLIYFQGNSAPDKSGLPSDRFSAERTGGSVSTLTIQRTQQEDSAVYLCASSLAGTGYGNEQFFGPGTRLTVL.